This TCR beta chain was identified during a study of immune heterogeneity within non-small cell lung tumors. V was cut by 0 bases and J by 2 bases, with 7 bases left in between. The CDR3 runs 14 residues. From germline, CDR1 is LNHNV and CDR2 YYDKDF (reference sequence). As template, the study used bulk tumor genomic DNA at 550 to 700 ng per sample. In surgery, several biopsies were collected from each primary tumor at widely spaced sites. The patients were newly diagnosed with non-small cell lung cancer, had not been treated, and had curative surgery. This clonotype has ten or more counts. In a multiplex PCR, 32 V and 13 J primers amplified TCR beta CDR3. TCRdb passed the multiplex PCR reads through MiXCR, listing each CDR3 protein once. The table shows 8,000 to 11,000 distinct CDR3 sequences, with 15% to 20% occurring only once.

This sequence was found in a man between 35 and 55 years old with non-small cell lung cancer. This chain uses TRBV15 with TRBJ1-1, with D unclear. The source material was lung tumor tissue. This chain's CDR3 is CATSRDSGNTEAFF. The DNA of the CDR3 is TGTGCCACCAGCAGAGATTCGGGTAACACTGAAGCTTTCTTT.